Shown below are 17 T cell receptor beta chains from a single sample sequenced in a study of identical twins. TCRdb analysed the 5' RACE reads with MiXCR anew, one entry per CDR3 protein. Of about 250,000 distinct CDR3 sequences listed, about 8% are singletons. The same data also went into a second study, on yellow fever vaccine responses in identical twins.

Sequenced: CD8+ T cells sorted from blood. The receptors originated from a woman aged 18-29 years in good health.

This clonotype was seen ten or more times. V usage is TRBV29-1 and J usage is TRBJ2-5; no clear D. V gave up 4 bases and J gave up 10 bases, with 10 bases separating them. Germline V gene data show CDR1 as SQVTM and CDR2 as ANQGSEA. CDR3 size: 10 residues. The CDR3 loop reads CSVVSTRQYF. The DNA of the CDR3 is TGCAGCGTTGTCTCCACACGCCAGTACTTC.

This chain links TRBV3-1 with TRBJ1-1; possible D gene TRBD1, 5 bases. The CDR3 consists of 12 residues. CDR1 and CDR2 from the germline V gene are LGHDT and YNNKEL (reference sequence). The V and J ends lost 6 bases and 2 bases respectively, with 7 bases between them. The CDR3 loop is CASRQGNTEAFF. CDR3 bases: TGTGCCAGCAGGCAGGGAAACACTGAAGCTTTCTTT.

This clonotype occurred a few times. The chain is built from TRBV4-1 and TRBJ1-1; D is ambiguous. The germline V and J ends were trimmed by 2 bases and 8 bases, with 6 bases remaining between them. The CDR3 has 11 residues. The germline V gene encodes CDR1 MGHRA and CDR2 YSYEKL. The CDR3 coding sequence is TGCGCCAGCAGCCAACGAACCGAAGCTTTCTTT. Translating it yields CASSQRTEAFF.

In this sample, this clonotype turned up many times. J is TRBJ2-7 and V is TRBV27, with 9 nucleotides matching TRBD2. The germline V gene encodes CDR1 MNHEY and CDR2 SMNVEV (reference sequence). The CDR3 covers 16 residues. V lost 5 bases and J lost 2; bases outside the gene matches: 10. CDR3 residues: CASSLPSGGTPYEQYF. CDR3 bases: TGTGCCAGCAGTCTTCCCAGCGGGGGGACCCCCTACGAGCAGTACTTC.

The chain joins TRBV13 to TRBJ2-1; 10 positions agree with TRBD2. V was pared by 5 bases and J by 8 bases, with 9 bases of the junction left unmatched. Germline CDR1 and CDR2: PRHDT and FYEKMQ (reference sequence). This CDR3 has 15 amino acids. CDR3 bases: TGTGCCAGCAGCCCTCCCCTAGCGGGAGTTCATGAGCAGTTCTTC. Translating gives CASSPPLAGVHEQFF. The entire variable domain, with the rest obtained from reference TRBV13 and TRBJ2-1, is as follows: AAGVIQSPRHLIKEKRETATLKCYPIPRHDTVYWYQQGPGQDPQFLISFYEKMQSDKGSIPDRFSAQQFSDYHSELNMSSLELGDSALYFCASSPPLAGVHEQFFGPGTRLTVL.

There are a few counts of this clonotype. The junction departs from germline at one end; a sequencing error may be responsible. CDR3 amino acids: CASSLGPGEDNEQFF. The CDR3 DNA reads as TGTGCTAGCAGCTTAGGTCCGGGGGAGGACAATGAGCAGTTCTTC. V and J are TRBV7-7 and TRBJ2-1, with D possibly TRBD2 on 6 matching bases. This CDR3 spans 15 amino acids. Germline CDR1 SSHAT, CDR2 FNYEAQ (reference sequence).

This clonotype was found many times. This rearrangement joins TRBV20-1 to TRBJ2-4; weak D call: TRBD1 (6 bases). Trimming cost V 6 bases and J 3 bases, with 12 bases left between them. The CDR3 contains 13 residues. Looked up from germline, CDR1 is DFQATT and CDR2 is SNEGSKA (reference sequence). The CDR3 sequence: CSAPQGVKNIQYF. The CDR3 bases are TGCAGTGCCCCACAGGGTGTCAAAAACATTCAGTACTTC.

There are many counts of this clonotype. The chain links TRBV29-1 to TRBJ2-5; TRBD2 aligns across 12 bases. CDR1 SQVTM and CDR2 ANQGSEA come from the germline V gene. The CDR3 extends over 15 amino acids. Trimming took 4 bases from V and 3 from J; bases not matched to a gene: 6. CDR3 nucleotides: TGCAGCGTTGTCCGACTAGCGGGAGAAGAAGAGACCCAGTACTTC. This sequence encodes CSVVRLAGEEETQYF.

A few counts support this clonotype. The chain joins TRBV7-9 to TRBJ1-1, with D possibly being TRBD1 (5 bases). Between the trimmed V and J ends, which lost 5 bases and 5 bases, there was a span of 18 bases. The CDR3 has 15 amino acids. Germline V gene data show CDR1 as SEHNR and CDR2 as FQNEAQ (reference sequence). The CDR3 reads CASSTIRALGTEAFF. The CDR3 coding sequence is TGTGCCAGCAGCACTATCAGGGCTTTGGGGACTGAAGCTTTCTTT. Supplemented by reference TRBV7-9 and TRBJ1-1, the full variable domain reads DTGVSQNPRHKITKRGQNVTFRCDPISEHNRLYWYRQTLGQGPEFLTYFQNEAQLEKSRLLSDRFSAERPKGSFSTLEIQRTEQGDSAMYLCASSTIRALGTEAFFGQGTRLTVV.

The sample holds a few counts of this clonotype. V usage is TRBV3-1 and J usage is TRBJ2-7; a possible D gene is TRBD1 (6 bases). The length of the CDR3 is 17 residues. V lost 0 bases to trimming and J lost 2 bases, with 17 bases between them. Germline CDR1 LGHDT, CDR2 YNNKEL (reference sequence). This CDR3 is CASSQDHKGDTPYEQYF. The CDR3 DNA reads TGTGCCAGCAGCCAAGATCACAAGGGGGACACCCCCTACGAGCAGTACTTC.

This clonotype was counted a few times. This chain joins TRBV10-3 and TRBJ2-3; possibly TRBD1 or TRBD2 for D (5 bases each). Germline values: CDR1 ENHRY, CDR2 SYGVKD. CDR3 length equals 16 residues. V was pared by 3 bases and J by 2 bases, with 15 bases between. This CDR3 is CAISDPGRIITDTQYF. The CDR3 DNA reads TGTGCCATCAGTGACCCGGGACGGATAATCACAGATACGCAGTATTTT.

This chain links TRBV20-1 with TRBJ2-7, with no clear D. The CDR3 length is 14 residues. Trimming shortened V by 3 bases and J by 5 bases, and 17 bases separated the two germline ends. Germline values: CDR1 DFQATT, CDR2 SNEGSKA (reference sequence). The CDR3 reads CSASFQVPTDEQYF. CDR3 nucleotides: TGCAGTGCTAGTTTCCAGGTCCCTACCGACGAGCAGTACTTC.

Many counts were recorded for this clonotype. The CDR3 loop reads CSARGPPGLAIPTETQYF. The CDR3 nucleotides read TGCAGTGCTAGAGGGCCTCCGGGGCTAGCGATTCCCACAGAGACCCAGTACTTC. The V gene is TRBV20-1, the J gene TRBJ2-5; TRBD2 is a possible D gene (6 bases). With 1 base removed from V and 4 bases from J, the gap between germline ends came to 25 bases. This CDR3 has 18 residues. Germline CDR1 and CDR2: DFQATT and SNEGSKA (reference sequence).

Ten or more counts support this clonotype. The rearrangement uses TRBV21-1 and TRBJ1-2; the listed D gene, TRBD1, was not tested against the DNA. TRBV21-1 is tagged as a pseudogene. The CDR3 contains 14 residues. The CDR3 DNA follows: TGTGCCAGCAGCAAGTCCGCAGGGATCTATGGCTACACCTTC. Encoded protein: CASSKSAGIYGYTF.

The gene calls are TRBV2 and TRBJ2-7; 12 nucleotides agree with TRBD1. The CDR3 is 19 residues long. V shed 6 bases and J 2 bases; nucleotides not matched to a gene: 17. Looked up from germline, CDR1 is SNHLY and CDR2 is FYNNEI. CDR3 region: CASRPKIGTGGLRPYEQYF. CDR3 DNA sequence: TGTGCCAGCAGACCGAAAATCGGGACAGGGGGCCTCCGACCCTACGAGCAGTACTTC.

There are a few counts of this clonotype. The chain links TRBV6-2 or TRBV6-3 to TRBJ1-1; D remains ambiguous. The CDR3 has 15 amino acids. Germline values: CDR1 MNHEY, CDR2 SVGEGT. Trimming stripped 2 bases from V and 0 bases from J, with 10 bases between. In DNA, the CDR3 is TGTGCCAGCAGTTACCCAGGCCGCTTGAACACTGAAGCTTTCTTT. Its protein is CASSYPGRLNTEAFF.

This chain connects TRBV6-2 or TRBV6-3 to TRBJ2-6, with a possible D match to TRBD2 (6 bases). CDR3 length: 20 residues. The V and J ends lost 2 bases and 0 bases respectively, with 20 bases between them. CDR1 and CDR2 (germline): MNHEY, SVGEGT. CDR3 DNA: TGTGCCAGCAGTTACGACCCGGGAGTAGTGGGGTTCTCTGGGGCCAACGTCCTGACTTTC. Protein: CASSYDPGVVGFSGANVLTF.